The next 25 T cell receptor beta chains were all read from a single sample in a study of shared clonotypes between healthy human individuals. Sequencing was performed with immunoSEQ multiplex PCR; in TCRdb, only in-frame clones are kept and a portion is missing. Of 2,500,000 or so clones listed, over 85% are singletons. Material for sequencing was naive CD4+ T cells from PBMCs. Subset noted: CD45RA+ positively selected. All receptors come from a man aged 18 to 30 in good health. Some clones in this sample may be carry-over from other donors' samples.

The rearrangement links TRBV28 to TRBJ2-5, with D perhaps TRBD2 (6 bases). CDR1 is MDHEN, CDR2 SYDVKM, per germline. Trimming stripped 6 bases from V and 5 bases from J, with 22 bases between. CDR3 length: 16 amino acids. The CDR3 coding sequence is TGTGCCAGCAGCTCCCGGACGGAGGGAGATGGGGAGACCCAGTACTTC. This gives the protein CASSSRTEGDGETQYF.

The chain recombines TRBV6-1 with TRBJ2-7, with a possible D match to TRBD2 (5 bases). V gave up 1 base and J gave up 5 bases, with 12 bases separating them. The germline V gene has CDR1 MNHNS and CDR2 SASEGT. CDR3 length equals 14 residues. The CDR3 nucleotides are TGTGCCAGCAGTGAAGTCCCTACTAGTAACGAGCAGTACTTC. It encodes CASSEVPTSNEQYF.

The chain couples TRBV28 to TRBJ1-1, with a tentative D call TRBD1 (6 bases). Trimming removed 3 bases from V and 9 bases from J, with 20 bases in between. The CDR3 runs 15 residues. Germline lookup yields CDR1 MDHEN and CDR2 SYDVKM. The CDR3 spells CASSFGDSRGGQAFF. For the CDR3, the DNA is TGTGCCAGCAGTTTTGGGGACTCTAGGGGGGGACAAGCTTTCTTT.

This chain links TRBV5-1 with TRBJ1-2, with 7 bases identical to TRBD1. The V and J ends lost 4 bases and 6 bases, in that order; junction bases with no gene match: 3. This CDR3 is built from 12 residues. Germline CDR1 SGHRS, CDR2 YFSETQ. CDR3 bases: TGCGCCAGCAGCCCACAGGGGCATGGCTACACCTTC. Its translation: CASSPQGHGYTF.

The gene calls are TRBV6-6 and TRBJ2-7; a weak D match, TRBD2 (5 bases). The V and J ends lost 7 bases and 0 bases respectively, with 13 bases between them. The CDR3 runs to 14 residues. Germline V gives CDR1 MNHNY, CDR2 SVGAGI (reference sequence). DNA for the CDR3: TGTGCCAGCACCACCAGCGGCGGCTCCTACGAGCAGTACTTC. Translating it yields CASTTSGGSYEQYF.

The V call is TRBV6-4, the J call TRBJ2-1; 10 bases line up with TRBD2. Germline lookup yields CDR1 MRHNA and CDR2 SNTAGT. Losses at the gene ends were 7 bases for V and 6 bases for J; bases not matched to a gene: 6. There are 14 residues in the CDR3. The CDR3 DNA sequence: TGTGCCAGCATGTCTAGCGGGAGATCCAATGAGCAGTTCTTC. Amino acids: CASMSSGRSNEQFF.

The chain combines TRBV7-8 with TRBJ2-7; the match to TRBD2 covers 9 bases. This CDR3 is built from 14 residues. Per germline, CDR1 SGHVS and CDR2 FQNEAQ. V shed 6 bases, J shed 2 bases, and the junction held 5 bases outside the gene matches. CDR3 loop: CASRNLAGTYEQYF. CDR3 nucleotides: TGTGCCAGCAGGAATCTAGCGGGAACCTACGAGCAGTACTTC.

The chain couples TRBV7-9 to TRBJ2-7, with 9 bases that match TRBD1. Germline CDR1 SEHNR, CDR2 FQNEAQ (reference sequence). Trimming removed 4 bases from V and 5 bases from J; junction bases left unmatched: 6. CDR3 length: 14 amino acids. CDR3 sequence: CASSYTGQGNEQYF. CDR3 in DNA: TGTGCCAGCAGCTACACGGGACAGGGAAACGAGCAGTACTTC.

V usage is TRBV18 and J usage is TRBJ1-3, with TRBD1 matching over 10 bases. Trimming took 4 bases from V and 0 from J; bases not matched to a gene: 3. Germline lookup yields CDR1 KGHSH and CDR2 LQKENI. The CDR3 length is 16 residues. The DNA for the CDR3 is TGTGCCAGCTCACTGGGACAGGGGAGCTCTGGAAACACCATATATTTT. As protein: CASSLGQGSSGNTIYF.

The chain links TRBV5-1 to TRBJ1-1, with 11 positions matching TRBD1. Germline values: CDR1 SGHRS, CDR2 YFSETQ. The V segment lost 7 bases and the J segment 1 base; nucleotides outside the gene matches: 6. The CDR3 totals 15 residues. The CDR3 DNA reads TGCGCCAGCTTGGGGACAGGGGGATCGAACACTGAAGCTTTCTTT. It yields the protein CASLGTGGSNTEAFF.

This clone was observed a single time. The CDR3 coding sequence is TGTGCCAGCAGGCAACGAGACAGGTTTAATGAAAAACTGTTTTTT. Encoded protein: CASRQRDRFNEKLFF. The rearrangement uses TRBV28 and TRBJ1-4, with a possible D match to TRBD1 (6 bases). With 6 bases removed from V and 4 bases from J, the gap between germline ends came to 15 bases. Looked up from germline, CDR1 is MDHEN and CDR2 is SYDVKM. The CDR3 consists of 15 residues.

The CDR3 DNA reads TGCGCCAGCAGCCAAGATGCCCGTAGCAATCAGCCCCAGCATTTT. It translates to CASSQDARSNQPQHF. The chain carries TRBV4-3 and TRBJ1-5, with unresolved D. Germline CDR1 LGHNA, CDR2 YSLEER. The CDR3 length is 15 residues. The V gene lost 0 bases and the J gene lost 0 bases, with 6 bases spanning the gap.

V and J are TRBV10-3 and TRBJ1-1, with a tentative D call TRBD1 (6 bases). Germline CDR1 reads ENHRY; CDR2 reads SYGVKD. This CDR3 spans 14 amino acids. Trimming pared 7 bases from V and 4 bases from J, leaving 16 bases between. Here the CDR3 reads CAIKQIGGATEAFF. The CDR3 DNA reads as TGTGCCATCAAGCAGATCGGGGGGGCCACTGAAGCTTTCTTT.

The V call is TRBV19, the J call TRBJ2-2, with 7 positions matching TRBD2. V trimming: 3 bases; J trimming: 4 bases; junction bases outside the gene matches: 8. Germline V gene lookup returns CDR1 LNHDA and CDR2 SQIVND (reference sequence). The length of the CDR3 is 16 residues. CDR3 nucleotides: TGTGCCAGTAGTATTGTGCGCGGGAGTGGCACCGGGGAGCTGTTTTTT. Protein sequence: CASSIVRGSGTGELFF.

The rearrangement joins TRBV4-1 to TRBJ1-5; TRBD1 aligns across 7 bases. V lost 1 base, J lost 4 bases, and 7 bases stayed unmatched. In germline, CDR1 is MGHRA, CDR2 YSYEKL. The CDR3 loop spans 16 amino acids. CDR3 loop: CASSQARGRGNQPQHF. The CDR3 nucleotides read TGCGCCAGCAGCCAAGCCAGGGGGAGAGGGAATCAGCCCCAGCATTTT.

This chain joins TRBV7-8 and TRBJ2-3, with D uncertain. The V gene's germline CDR1 is SGHVS and CDR2 FQNEAQ. V lost 5 bases and J lost 0, with 9 bases in between. CDR3 length: 14 residues. CDR3 protein: CASSRPASTDTQYF. The CDR3 DNA reads TGTGCCAGCAGCCGACCGGCGAGCACAGATACGCAGTATTTT.

This rearrangement joins TRBV18 to TRBJ2-7; the D is unclear. V was cut by 3 bases and J by 5 bases, with 8 bases left in between. Germline V gene lookup returns CDR1 KGHSH and CDR2 LQKENI. The CDR3 contains 12 residues. CDR3 DNA: TGTGCCAGCTCACCGCAAAATAACGAGCAGTACTTC. This gives the protein CASSPQNNEQYF.

V gene TRBV6-5 combines with J gene TRBJ2-7, with TRBD1 identical over 9 bases. V shed 5 bases, J shed 5 bases, and the junction held 10 bases outside the gene matches. The CDR3 is 15 residues long. Germline lookup yields CDR1 MNHEY and CDR2 SVGAGI. DNA for the CDR3: TGTGCCAGCAGTCCATCCACAGGGGGCCCCCACGAGCAGTACTTC. Protein product: CASSPSTGGPHEQYF.

A few counts support this clone. This specimen includes other DNA sequences encoding the same CDR3. This sequence joins TRBV6-5 and TRBJ1-5; D may be TRBD1 (6 bases). This CDR3 has 13 residues. Germline loops: CDR1 MNHEY, CDR2 SVGAGI. V lost 0 bases and J 7 bases, leaving 7 bases between the germline ends. This chain's CDR3 is CASSYSRGQPQHF. The CDR3 nucleotides read TGTGCCAGCAGTTACTCGAGGGGGCAGCCCCAGCATTTT.

In its sample, this clone was seen a few times. The chain's CDR3 is CASRRTGLDQPQHF. The DNA of the CDR3 is TGTGCCAGCAGGAGGACAGGGTTGGATCAGCCCCAGCATTTT. The gene calls are TRBV5-6 and TRBJ1-5; 8 bases agree with TRBD1. The CDR3 contains 14 residues. Trimming took 5 bases from V and 5 from J; bases not matched to a gene: 6. Germline CDR1 and CDR2: SGHDT and YYEEEE.

The gene calls are TRBV4-2 and TRBJ2-1; perhaps TRBD2 as D (6 bases). V was pared by 2 bases and J by 6 bases, with 23 bases between. The CDR3 runs to 18 residues. CDR1 and CDR2 from the germline V gene are LGHNA and YNFKEQ. CDR3 amino acids: CASSQWALSEGRSNEQFF. As DNA, the CDR3 is TGTGCCAGCAGCCAATGGGCCCTTTCGGAGGGCCGTAGCAATGAGCAGTTCTTC.

This chain joins TRBV4-3 and TRBJ1-2; D not resolved. The CDR3 has 15 residues. The ends were cut back, 4 bases at V and 1 base at J, with 13 bases in the middle. Germline values: CDR1 LGHNA, CDR2 YSLEER. Here the CDR3 reads CASSRTTGLNYGYTF. The DNA for the CDR3 is TGCGCCAGCAGCCGCACCACTGGTCTTAACTATGGCTACACCTTC.

This chain joins TRBV12-5 and TRBJ2-1, with TRBD2 matching 9 bases. The ends lost 4 bases at V and 2 bases at J; junction bases unmatched: 3. This CDR3 comprises 15 residues. From germline, CDR1 is LGHNT and CDR2 FRNRAP. As DNA, the CDR3 is TGTGCTAGTGGTTCGGTAGCGGGAGCCTACAATGAGCAGTTCTTC. Translation gives CASGSVAGAYNEQFF.

The V call is TRBV29-1, the J call TRBJ2-7; tentatively, D is TRBD2 (6 bases). The germline CDR1 and CDR2 sequences are SQVTM and ANQGSEA. This CDR3 has 11 residues. V shed 7 bases and J shed 7 bases, with 14 bases lying between them. Here the CDR3 DNA reads TGCAGCGCCCGGACGGGGGTTGAGCAGTACTTC. Its protein is CSARTGVEQYF.

The V gene is TRBV6-7, the J gene TRBJ1-2, with 7 bases fitting TRBD1. TRBV6-7 is annotated as an ORF whose role is uncertain. V lost 2 bases to trimming and J lost 12 bases; unmatched junction nucleotides: 33. The CDR3 is 21 amino acids. The CDR3 spells CASSYPRVKCLLENRGLGHTF. The CDR3 DNA reads TGTGCCAGCAGTTACCCCCGCGTAAAGTGTTTATTGGAGAATAGGGGGCTAGGTCACACCTTC.